The 30 T cell receptor beta chains given below trace back to one sample, sequenced in a study of cytomegalovirus exposure and HLA in healthy donors. In the PCR, 60 Vbeta and 13 Jbeta primers were used. Produced via immunoSEQ multiplex PCR; TCRdb's table is partial and in-frame only. Seen here are around 85,000 clones, more than 70% observed once, and the top ten hold 4% to 5%. The sample was PBMCs. These receptors all stem from a man aged 55 to 70 in good health and CMV-seronegative.

The rearrangement links TRBV5-1 to TRBJ1-1; D is perhaps TRBD1 (6 bases). The CDR3 covers 15 residues. The germline V gene has CDR1 SGHRS and CDR2 YFSETQ. The germline V and J ends were trimmed by 4 bases and 1 base, with 14 bases remaining between them. CDR3 loop: CASSPLPDRNTEAFF. CDR3 DNA sequence: TGCGCCAGCAGCCCACTCCCGGACAGGAACACTGAAGCTTTCTTT.

This sequence joins TRBV2 and TRBJ1-4, with 10 bases fitting TRBD1. The length of the CDR3 is 14 residues. Trimming removed 3 bases from V and 13 bases from J; junction bases left unmatched: 8. Germline CDR1 and CDR2: SNHLY and FYNNEI. CDR3 in amino acids: CASSESRDRGRLFF. As DNA, the CDR3 is TGTGCCAGCAGTGAGTCCCGGGACAGGGGACGACTGTTTTTT.

The rearrangement uses TRBV7-2 and TRBJ2-5; a possible D gene is TRBD2 (6 bases). Trimming cost V 0 bases and J 0 bases, with 8 bases left between them. The CDR3 is 15 residues long. Germline V gene lookup returns CDR1 SGHTA and CDR2 FQGNSA. Written as DNA, the CDR3 is TGTGCCAGCAGCTTAGCTGGGGGGAACCAAGAGACCCAGTACTTC. Translating gives CASSLAGGNQETQYF.

In this sample, this clone turned up once. This rearrangement joins TRBV6-1 to TRBJ1-5; the match to TRBD1 covers 7 bases. This CDR3 contains 15 residues. The trim removed 4 bases at V and 1 base at J, leaving 4 bases unmatched. Germline CDR1 and CDR2: MNHNS and SASEGT. CDR3 protein: CASSAGTASNQPQHF. The CDR3 DNA reads TGTGCCAGCAGTGCCGGGACAGCGAGCAATCAGCCCCAGCATTTT.

The chain combines TRBV9 with TRBJ2-2; 15 positions agree with TRBD2. Trimming took 3 bases from V and 2 from J; bases not matched to a gene: 5. Per the germline V gene, CDR1 is SGDLS and CDR2 is YYNGEE. CDR3 length: 18 amino acids. Here the CDR3 DNA reads TGTGCCAGCAGCGGGACTAGCGGGGGGGATCCTAACACCGGGGAGCTGTTTTTT. Protein: CASSGTSGGDPNTGELFF.

The CDR3 reads CASSMDRYNEQFF. The CDR3 bases are TGTGCCAGCAGCATGGACAGATACAATGAGCAGTTCTTC. The rearrangement uses TRBV7-9 and TRBJ2-1; TRBD1 might be the D (6 bases). The V gene's germline CDR1 is SEHNR and CDR2 FQNEAQ (reference sequence). This CDR3 is built from 13 residues. Trimming left V 5 bases short and J 4 bases short, with 9 bases between.

V is TRBV19 and J is TRBJ2-1, with 7 bases lining up with TRBD2. V trimming: 1 base; J trimming: 0 bases; junction bases outside the gene matches: 3. Germline loops: CDR1 LNHDA, CDR2 SQIVND (reference sequence). This CDR3 has 16 amino acids. This CDR3 reads CASSIVGGSSYNEQFF. CDR3 DNA sequence: TGTGCCAGTAGTATAGTGGGGGGGAGCTCCTACAATGAGCAGTTCTTC.

This clone was seen only a few times. V is TRBV6-5 and J is TRBJ1-1, with TRBD1 matching over 7 bases. The CDR3 totals 11 residues. The V and J ends lost 9 bases and 4 bases, in that order; junction bases with no gene match: 2. CDR1 MNHEY and CDR2 SVGAGI come from the germline V gene. DNA of the CDR3: TGTGCCAGTCGGACAGGCACTGAAGCTTTCTTT. Protein product: CASRTGTEAFF.

V and J are TRBV5-1 and TRBJ1-1, with unresolved D. There are 14 residues in the CDR3. Germline V gives CDR1 SGHRS, CDR2 YFSETQ. V shed 5 bases and J shed 0 bases, with 11 bases lying between them. DNA for the CDR3: TGCGCCAGCAGATATTCTGACATGAACACTGAAGCTTTCTTT. This gives the protein CASRYSDMNTEAFF.

V usage is TRBV10-3 and J usage is TRBJ2-1; 7 bases match TRBD2. V dropped 10 bases and J dropped 2; count of bases not matched to a gene: 8. The germline V gene encodes CDR1 ENHRY and CDR2 SYGVKD. This CDR3 comprises 14 residues. CDR3 in amino acids: CATERGDTYNEQFF. The CDR3 DNA follows: TGTGCCACAGAGCGGGGCGACACCTACAATGAGCAGTTCTTC.

CDR3 region: CASSIMGRTQYF. In DNA form, the CDR3 reads TGTGCCAGTAGTATAATGGGGCGTACGCAGTATTTT. This chain joins TRBV19 and TRBJ2-3; a weak D match, TRBD1 (5 bases). CDR1 LNHDA and CDR2 SQIVND come from the germline V gene (reference sequence). The CDR3 consists of 12 residues. Trimming took off 2 bases at V and 8 bases at J, with 8 bases between the two ends.

The chain recombines TRBV4-2 with TRBJ1-1; 8 positions agree with TRBD1. CDR1 LGHNA and CDR2 YNFKEQ come from the germline V gene. The CDR3 runs 13 residues. Trimming at V came to 1 base and at J to 7 bases, leaving 2 bases not matched to a gene. DNA of the CDR3: TGTGCCAGCAGCCAAGCAGGGGGCAGTGAAGCTTTCTTT. This sequence encodes CASSQAGGSEAFF.

This rearrangement joins TRBV6-5 to TRBJ1-5, with D tentatively TRBD1 (5 bases). The CDR3 consists of 12 residues. V shed 8 bases and J shed 4 bases, with 9 bases lying between them. CDR1 is MNHEY, CDR2 SVGAGI, per germline. CDR3 loop: CASWTSNQPQHF. CDR3 DNA sequence: TGTGCCAGCTGGACAAGTAATCAGCCCCAGCATTTT.

The chain uses TRBV6-1 and TRBJ1-1; 10 positions match TRBD1. This CDR3 region has 14 residues. Per the germline V gene, CDR1 is MNHNS and CDR2 is SASEGT. V shed 6 bases, J shed 3 bases, and the junction held 4 bases outside the gene matches. In DNA, the CDR3 is TGTGCCAGCAGGAGACAGGGGGCCTACACTGAAGCTTTCTTT. Encoded protein: CASRRQGAYTEAFF.

The rearrangement uses TRBV4-1 and TRBJ1-2, with a weak D call TRBD1 (5 bases). V gave up 1 base and J gave up 4 bases, with 10 bases separating them. The CDR3 is made up of 14 amino acids. The V gene's germline CDR1 is MGHRA and CDR2 YSYEKL. CDR3 nucleotides: TGCGCCAGCAGCCAAGGGTCGGGGGGCTATGGCTACACCTTC. Protein product: CASSQGSGGYGYTF.

The V gene is TRBV30, the J gene TRBJ1-2; D is unresolved. V was shortened by 2 bases and J by 1 base, with 5 bases between the two germline ends. Germline CDR1 and CDR2: GTSNPN and SVGIG (reference sequence). CDR3 length: 12 residues. The CDR3 nucleotides are TGTGCCTGGAGTTACTTTAACTATGGCTACACCTTC. This encodes CAWSYFNYGYTF. Drawing the rest from reference TRBV30 and TRBJ1-2, the complete variable domain is SQTIHQWPATLVQPVGSPLSLECTVEGTSNPNLYWYRQAAGRGLQLLFYSVGIGQISSEVPQNLSASRPQDRQFILSSKKLLLSDSGFYLCAWSYFNYGYTFGSGTRLTVV.

The chain carries TRBV30 and TRBJ2-7, with 9 bases fitting TRBD1. The V and J ends lost 2 bases and 4 bases, in that order; junction bases with no gene match: 3. Germline V gives CDR1 GTSNPN, CDR2 SVGIG (reference sequence). The CDR3 extends over 13 amino acids. The CDR3 is CAWSPDRGYEQYF. CDR3 nucleotide sequence: TGTGCCTGGAGTCCGGACAGGGGATACGAGCAGTACTTC.

This chain joins TRBV6-9 and TRBJ2-1; 9 bases agree with TRBD1. The junction had 9 bases not matched to a gene; V was cut back by 0 bases and J by 9 bases. The CDR3 loop spans 16 amino acids. Germline assignment: CDR1 MNHGY and CDR2 SVAAGI. The CDR3 sequence: CASSYSRTGAVCEQFF. The CDR3 bases are TGTGCCAGCAGTTATTCCCGGACAGGGGCGGTTTGTGAGCAGTTCTTC.

The chain carries TRBV7-9 and TRBJ2-1; D perhaps matches TRBD1 (6 bases). Trimming shortened V by 8 bases and J by 6 bases, and 14 bases separated the two germline ends. The germline V gene encodes CDR1 SEHNR and CDR2 FQNEAQ (reference sequence). The CDR3 is 13 residues long. The CDR3 sequence is CASGFLGANEQFF. The CDR3 coding sequence is TGTGCCAGCGGGTTCCTGGGGGCCAATGAGCAGTTCTTC.

V usage is TRBV5-4 and J usage is TRBJ1-2; 9 bases are a match to TRBD1. With 9 bases clipped from V and 1 base from J, the junction kept 13 bases outside the gene matches. This CDR3 comprises 16 residues. CDR1 is SGHNT, CDR2 YYREEE, per germline (reference sequence). The CDR3 reads CATTPVVDRGNYGYTF. CDR3 DNA sequence: TGTGCCACCACCCCGGTTGTGGACAGGGGTAACTATGGCTACACCTTC.

The chain recombines TRBV6-5 with TRBJ1-5, with D tentatively TRBD1 (5 bases). CDR1 MNHEY and CDR2 SVGAGI come from the germline V gene. The CDR3 extends over 13 amino acids. The V gene lost 9 bases and the J gene lost 0 bases, with 9 bases spanning the gap. The CDR3 sequence is CASWGDSNQPQHF. CDR3 in DNA: TGTGCCAGTTGGGGGGATAGCAATCAGCCCCAGCATTTT.

The chain couples TRBV6-1 to TRBJ2-7; D might be TRBD2 (7 bases). V shed 0 bases and J shed 3 bases, with 15 bases lying between them. Germline CDR1 and CDR2: MNHNS and SASEGT. The CDR3 loop spans 16 amino acids. The CDR3 bases are TGTGCCAGCAGTGAAGCGTGGGCGGGGGCTTTCTACGAGCAGTACTTC. It codes for CASSEAWAGAFYEQYF.

The chain carries TRBV6-4 and TRBJ2-1; 8 bases are shared with TRBD2. The V gene's germline CDR1 is MRHNA and CDR2 SNTAGT. The length of the CDR3 is 15 residues. The ends lost 3 bases at V and 0 bases at J; junction bases unmatched: 1. As DNA, the CDR3 is TGTGCCAGCAGTGAGGCGGGGGGCTCCTACAATGAGCAGTTCTTC. Its translation: CASSEAGGSYNEQFF.

The V call is TRBV19, the J call TRBJ1-4, with no clear D. The CDR3 runs to 14 residues. With 7 bases removed from V and 0 bases from J, the gap between germline ends came to 9 bases. Germline values: CDR1 LNHDA, CDR2 SQIVND (reference sequence). Written as DNA, the CDR3 is TGTGCCAGTATGTCCCCAGCAACTAATGAAAAACTGTTTTTT. Translated: CASMSPATNEKLFF.

Remarks on this clone: The junction differs from germline at one of its ends, possibly a read error. The chain employs TRBV15 and TRBJ1-1; D unclear. CDR3 length: 14 amino acids. Germline values: CDR1 LNHNV, CDR2 YYDKDF (reference sequence). The CDR3 sequence is CATSRDPGDAEAFF. CDR3 sequence (DNA): TGTGCCACCAGCAGGGATCCAGGCGACGCTGAAGCCTTCTTT. Full variable domain (missing parts from reference TRBV15 and TRBJ1-1): DAMVIQNPRYQVTQFGKPVTLSCSQTLNHNVMYWYQQKSSQAPKLLFHYYDKDFNNEADTPDNFQSRRPNTSFCFLDIRSPGLGDTAMYLCATSRDPGDAEAFFGQGTRLTVV.

The chain links TRBV10-3 to TRBJ1-6, with D perhaps matching TRBD1 (5 bases). CDR1 ENHRY and CDR2 SYGVKD come from the germline V gene. This CDR3 region has 15 residues. V shed 0 bases and J shed 8 bases, with 11 bases lying between them. As DNA, the CDR3 is TGTGCCATCAGTGAGTCGCTAGGGGCGGATTCACCCCTCCACTTT. Residues: CAISESLGADSPLHF.

The J gene is TRBJ1-1, the V gene TRBV29-1; D unclear. Germline V gene sequence: CDR1 SQVTM, CDR2 ANQGSEA. The CDR3 runs 11 residues. Trimming took off 7 bases at V and 1 base at J, with 7 bases between the two ends. CDR3: CSGRENTEAFF. CDR3 sequence (DNA): TGCAGCGGGAGGGAGAACACTGAAGCTTTCTTT.

The gene calls are TRBV6-5 and TRBJ2-6; 7 positions agree with TRBD1. This CDR3 is built from 15 residues. J was trimmed by 1 base and V by 6 bases; bases with no gene match: 3. Germline lookup yields CDR1 MNHEY and CDR2 SVGAGI. The CDR3 sequence: CASSRDRSGANVLTF. In nucleotides, the CDR3 is TGTGCCAGCAGCCGGGACAGATCTGGGGCCAACGTCCTGACTTTC.

The V gene is TRBV6-1, the J gene TRBJ2-5, with D unresolved. The V end lost 0 bases, the J end lost 4 bases, and 15 bases lay between the germline ends. The length of the CDR3 is 16 residues. Germline CDR1 MNHNS, CDR2 SASEGT. CDR3 nucleotide sequence: TGTGCCAGCAGTGAAGCCTTCAGCGTGACGGTAGAGACCCAGTACTTC. This codes for CASSEAFSVTVETQYF.

The J gene is TRBJ2-1, the V gene TRBV5-1, with TRBD1 matching over 7 bases. The CDR3 contains 14 residues. CDR1 and CDR2 from the germline V gene are SGHRS and YFSETQ. V was clipped by 4 bases and J by 5 bases; unmatched bases: 6. The CDR3 nucleotides are TGCGCCAGCAGCCGGGACAGATCTAACAATGAGCAGTTCTTC. It specifies CASSRDRSNNEQFF.